What follows are 23 T cell receptor beta chains derived from one specimen sequenced in a study of cytomegalovirus exposure and HLA in healthy donors (dated by TCRdb to about 2017). The library was obtained by the immunoSEQ multiplex PCR assay. The multiplex PCR relied on a mix of 60 forward primers for TCR Vbeta segments and 13 reverse primers for TCR Jbeta segments. Drawn from immuneACCESS, this table holds only the in-frame rearrangements with V and J called that TCRdb kept. Clones are partly lost; checked studies trace under half to an unresolved V gene and leave the rest unexplained. Within this sample are over 130,000 clones, with 70% of them counted one time only. The ten largest clones add up to approximately 1.6% of the sample. Sample: PBMCs. Every receptor here comes from a woman younger than 45 in good health and CMV-seronegative.

Turning to this clone: This same CDR3 is encoded by further DNA sequences in the sample. The V gene is TRBV28, the J gene TRBJ1-2; 7 bases agree with TRBD1. The J segment lost 4 bases and the V segment lost 5 bases, leaving 13 bases of the junction unmatched. CDR3 length equals 16 residues. Germline V lookup: CDR1 MDHEN, CDR2 SYDVKM. The CDR3 DNA is TGTGCCAGCAGTCGGTCTGGGACAGAGGCGAGCTATGGCTACACCTTC. Protein sequence: CASSRSGTEASYGYTF.

The chain joins TRBV19 to TRBJ2-4; 8 bases match TRBD1. Germline loops: CDR1 LNHDA, CDR2 SQIVND (reference sequence). V shed 7 bases and J 5 bases; nucleotides not matched to a gene: 13. CDR3 length: 16 residues. Here the CDR3 reads CASTPGPRDRQNIQYF. The CDR3 DNA is TGTGCCAGTACCCCAGGCCCCCGGGACAGGCAAAACATTCAGTACTTC.

The CDR3: CASSHDRAQPQHF. In DNA form, the CDR3 reads TGTGCCAGTAGCCATGACAGGGCCCAGCCCCAGCATTTT. The chain couples TRBV19 to TRBJ1-5; 7 bases map to TRBD1. Germline CDR1 LNHDA, CDR2 SQIVND (reference sequence). Unmatched junction bases numbered 6, after V lost 6 bases and J lost 7 bases. The CDR3 runs 13 residues.

The chain couples TRBV19 to TRBJ2-4, with TRBD1 matching over 7 bases. Germline V gene sequence: CDR1 LNHDA, CDR2 SQIVND (reference sequence). The CDR3 sequence is 15 residues long. V shed 3 bases, J shed 3 bases, and the junction held 5 bases outside the gene matches. CDR3 sequence reads: CASSIQGVDKNIQYF. The CDR3 coding sequence is TGTGCCAGTAGTATTCAGGGGGTGGACAAAAACATTCAGTACTTC.

The chain uses TRBV4-1 and TRBJ2-3; D is possibly TRBD1 (5 bases). With 4 bases removed from V and 6 bases from J, the gap between germline ends came to 14 bases. This CDR3 comprises 14 residues. Per germline, CDR1 MGHRA and CDR2 YSYEKL. The CDR3, as DNA: TGCGCCAGCAGCCGTCCGCAGGGTGAGGATACGCAGTATTTT. Amino acid sequence: CASSRPQGEDTQYF.

This clone is termed medium-sized. V usage is TRBV5-6 and J usage is TRBJ2-7; 7 nucleotides line up with TRBD1. The V gene's germline CDR1 is SGHDT and CDR2 YYEEEE. This CDR3 region has 12 residues. The CDR3 loop is CASSLDRGKGDV. Written as DNA, the CDR3 is TGTGCCAGCAGCTTGGACAGGGGAAAAGGAGACGTC.

The chain uses TRBV10-3 and TRBJ2-2; 13 bases map to TRBD2. Germline CDR1 and CDR2: ENHRY and SYGVKD. This CDR3 comprises 16 residues. The V and J ends lost 6 bases and 1 base, in that order; junction bases with no gene match: 2. The CDR3 here is CAISGLAGVNTGELFF. CDR3 DNA: TGTGCCATCAGCGGACTAGCGGGAGTGAACACCGGGGAGCTGTTTTTT.

The chain recombines TRBV4-1 with TRBJ2-5; 9 bases agree with TRBD1. Trimming took 1 base from V and 5 from J; bases not matched to a gene: 8. The CDR3 contains 16 residues. Germline CDR1 is MGHRA and CDR2 is YSYEKL. DNA of the CDR3: TGCGCCAGCAGCCAAGCCTCGGACAGGGGCCCCGAGACCCAGTACTTC. Protein sequence: CASSQASDRGPETQYF.

The chain couples TRBV28 to TRBJ1-2; 10 bases match TRBD1. With 6 bases clipped from V and 5 bases from J, the junction kept 6 bases outside the gene matches. This CDR3 is built from 14 residues. From germline, CDR1 is MDHEN and CDR2 SYDVKM. The CDR3, as DNA: TGTGCCAGCAGCTCCGGGACAGGGGTATATGGCTACACCTTC. Its protein is CASSSGTGVYGYTF.

In its sample, this clone was seen a few times. The chain recombines TRBV5-4 with TRBJ2-2; weak D call: TRBD2 (6 bases). The germline CDR1 and CDR2 sequences are SGHNT and YYREEE (reference sequence). The V end was cut by 3 bases, the J end by 2 bases, with 14 bases between. The CDR3 is 16 residues long. Here the CDR3 DNA reads TGTGCCAGCAGCTCCGACTGGGGGGTTAACACCGGGGAGCTGTTTTTT. It translates to CASSSDWGVNTGELFF.

The chain carries TRBV18 and TRBJ2-7, with TRBD2 as a possible D gene (6 bases). CDR3 length equals 13 residues. Trimming stripped 1 base from V and 3 bases from J, with 7 bases between. Germline lookup yields CDR1 KGHSH and CDR2 LQKENI. The CDR3 DNA sequence: TGTGCCAGCTCACCACGGGGAGGCTACGAGCAGTACGTC. Translated, it gives CASSPRGGYEQYV.

The chain joins TRBV4-1 to TRBJ2-5; TRBD2 aligns across 13 bases. With 4 bases clipped from V and 2 bases from J, the junction kept 10 bases outside the gene matches. The CDR3 runs to 18 residues. The germline gives CDR1 MGHRA, CDR2 YSYEKL. The CDR3 loop is CASSRRTSGGLNQETQYF. The CDR3 DNA is TGCGCCAGCAGCCGCAGGACTAGCGGGGGCCTCAATCAAGAGACCCAGTACTTC.

The V gene is TRBV5-6, the J gene TRBJ2-3; D perhaps matches TRBD2 (5 bases). The CDR3 runs to 14 residues. CDR1 is SGHDT and CDR2 is YYEEEE in the germline V gene. The V end was cut by 4 bases, the J end by 4 bases, with 13 bases between. This CDR3 reads CASSRPAGADTQYF. CDR3 nucleotides: TGTGCCAGCAGCCGACCGGCCGGGGCAGATACGCAGTATTTT. The full variable domain, completed using reference TRBV5-6 and TRBJ2-3, is DAGVTQSPTHLIKTRGQQVTLRCSPKSGHDTVSWYQQALGQGPQFIFQYYEEEERQRGNFPDRFSGHQFPNYSSELNVNALLLGDSALYLCASSRPAGADTQYFGPGTRLTVL.

V and J are TRBV11-3 and TRBJ2-5; tentative D call: TRBD2 (5 bases). V gave up 4 bases and J gave up 4 bases, with 16 bases separating them. The CDR3 sequence is 15 residues long. The germline V gene has CDR1 SGHNT and CDR2 YENEEA. CDR3 residues: CASSSAGIRGETQYF. CDR3 in DNA: TGTGCCAGCAGCTCGGCCGGGATTCGAGGAGAGACCCAGTACTTC.

Note on this clone: Other DNA sequences in this specimen translate into the identical CDR3. The DNA for the CDR3 is TGCGCCAGCAGCTTAGCGACAGAAGAGACCCAGTACTTC. It translates to CASSLATEETQYF. The rearrangement links TRBV5-1 to TRBJ2-5, with TRBD1 as a possible D gene (5 bases). The CDR3 is 13 amino acids. V shed 2 bases and J shed 3 bases, with 8 bases lying between them. Germline V CDR1 and CDR2: SGHRS, YFSETQ.

This clone was seen once. The CDR3 region is CASIPAGGSETQYF. Written as DNA, the CDR3 is TGTGCCAGCATACCAGCGGGTGGCTCGGAGACCCAGTACTTC. V gene TRBV28 combines with J gene TRBJ2-5; the D gene is possibly TRBD2 (6 bases). The CDR3 has 14 residues. Trimming took 7 bases from V and 5 from J, leaving 17 bases between them. Germline lookup yields CDR1 MDHEN and CDR2 SYDVKM.

This clone was counted only a few times. CDR3 in DNA: TGTGCCAGTAGTATTATTGCGGGAGTGGAGAGTAGCACAGATACGCAGTATTTT. Translating it yields CASSIIAGVESSTDTQYF. The rearrangement joins TRBV19 to TRBJ2-3, with TRBD2 identical over 7 bases. This CDR3 contains 18 residues. Germline assignment: CDR1 LNHDA and CDR2 SQIVND (reference sequence). The junction had 12 bases not matched to a gene; V was cut back by 3 bases and J by 0 bases.

The chain couples TRBV6-6 to TRBJ2-7; possible D gene TRBD1, 6 bases. The CDR3 is made up of 13 amino acids. In germline, CDR1 is MNHNY, CDR2 SVGAGI (reference sequence). Trimming stripped 5 bases from V and 5 bases from J, with 13 bases between. CDR3 nucleotides: TGTGCCAGCAGTGTTCAGGGGTTTAACGAGCAGTACGTC. The encoded protein is CASSVQGFNEQYV.

The rearrangement uses TRBV6-1 and TRBJ2-4; D not certain. Germline V gene lookup returns CDR1 MNHNS and CDR2 SASEGT. The CDR3 is 17 amino acids. Trimming took 2 bases from V and 0 from J, leaving 14 bases between them. In DNA, the CDR3 is TGTGCCAGCAGTGAACCTTTTGAATCTACAGCCAAAAACATTCAGTACTTC. It codes for CASSEPFESTAKNIQYF.

This clone was seen a few times. V gene TRBV5-1 combines with J gene TRBJ2-2; possible D gene TRBD1, 6 bases. The CDR3 length is 15 residues. Trimming took 2 bases from V and 4 from J, leaving 12 bases between them. Germline CDR1 SGHRS, CDR2 YFSETQ. CDR3 residues: CASSFGQTTTGELFF. CDR3 nucleotide sequence: TGCGCCAGCAGCTTTGGACAGACCACCACCGGGGAGCTGTTTTTT.

This clone was detected only a few times. This chain connects TRBV7-6 to TRBJ2-2; D is perhaps TRBD1 (5 bases). In germline, CDR1 is SGHVS, CDR2 FNYEAQ. The V and J ends lost 1 base and 7 bases respectively, with 10 bases between them. CDR3 size: 14 residues. The CDR3 coding sequence is TGTGCCAGCAGCTTAGGACAGCACTTCGGGGAGCTGTTTTTT. Translated: CASSLGQHFGELFF.

With regard to this clone: At one of its ends the junction is not consistent with the germline gene, which may arise from a read error. The gene calls are TRBV28 and TRBJ2-4; 7 nucleotides line up with TRBD1. This CDR3 region has 15 residues. CDR1 and CDR2 (germline): MDHEN, SYDVKM. CDR3 sequence: CASSLWTGIKNIQYF. The CDR3 DNA follows: TGTGCCAGCAGTCTATGGACAGGTATCAAAAACATTCAGTACTTC.

The chain has TRBV10-3 and TRBJ1-5; tentative D call: TRBD1 (5 bases). Germline CDR1 and CDR2: ENHRY and SYGVKD. The CDR3 has 14 amino acids. Trimming removed 2 bases from V and 5 bases from J, with 10 bases in between. The CDR3 region is CAISEDGGYQPQHF. CDR3 nucleotide sequence: TGTGCCATCAGTGAGGACGGGGGTTATCAGCCCCAGCATTTT.